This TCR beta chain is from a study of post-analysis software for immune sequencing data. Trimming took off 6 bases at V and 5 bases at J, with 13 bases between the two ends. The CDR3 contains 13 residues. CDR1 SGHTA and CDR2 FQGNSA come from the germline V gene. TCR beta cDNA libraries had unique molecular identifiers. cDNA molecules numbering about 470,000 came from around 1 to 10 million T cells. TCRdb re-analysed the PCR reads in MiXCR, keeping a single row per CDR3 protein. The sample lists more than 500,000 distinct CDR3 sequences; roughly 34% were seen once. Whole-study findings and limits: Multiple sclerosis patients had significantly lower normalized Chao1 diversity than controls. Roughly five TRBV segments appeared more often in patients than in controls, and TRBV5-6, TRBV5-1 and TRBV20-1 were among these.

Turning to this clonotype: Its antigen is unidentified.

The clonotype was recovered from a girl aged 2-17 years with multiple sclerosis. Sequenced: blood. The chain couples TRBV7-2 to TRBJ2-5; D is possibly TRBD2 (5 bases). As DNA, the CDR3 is TGTGCCAGCAGGTTCTCTACTAGGGAGACCCAGTACTTC. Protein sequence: CASRFSTRETQYF.